A selection of T cell receptor beta chains follows, all from one sample in a study of Ad26.COV2.S vaccination and SARS-CoV-2 variants. The table came from immunoSEQ multiplex PCR; TCRdb's copy has only in-frame clones and leaves some out. The table records about 430,000 clones, approximately 90% of them present only once. This sample comprised peripheral blood, obtained in a trial of Ad26.COV2.S vaccine versus placebo. Source of these receptors: a person aged 18-65 years who received the Ad26.COV2.S COVID-19 vaccine or a placebo. Each CDR3 is given with its conserved first and last residue. The order of the fields is clone size, D gene, V gene, J gene, CDR3 DNA, CDR3 protein. A D gene is named only where the DNA matches it firmly. Clone size is shown for a subset of rows, as once, few, many or a class of expanded clone.

.	.	TRBV5-4	TRBJ1-1	TGTGCCAGCAGCCAGCGCGCGGGGGCGAACACTGAAGCTTTCTTT	CASSQRAGANTEAFF
.	.	TRBV30	TRBJ1-2	TGTGCCTGGAGTTTACAGGGATTATATGGCTACACCTTC	CAWSLQGLYGYTF
.	TRBD1	TRBV6-5	TRBJ2-7	TGTGCCAGCAGTTACCAGGGGGCGCAAAACGAGCAGTACTTC	CASSYQGAQNEQYF
.	TRBD1	TRBV6-6	TRBJ1-4	TGTGCCAGCAGTTACGGACAGGTTAATGAAAAACTGTTTTTT	CASSYGQVNEKLFF
.	TRBD2	TRBV6-5	TRBJ2-2	TGTGCCAGCAGACGCGGGAGGGCCGACGGGGAGCTGTTTTTT	CASRRGRADGELFF
.	TRBD1	TRBV28	TRBJ1-5	TGTGCCAGCAGTCAGACAGGGGGCCAGCCCCAGCATTTT	CASSQTGGQPQHF
.	.	TRBV21-1	TRBJ2-7	TGTGCCAGCAGCAAGAGGACAGGACTCTACGAGCAGTACTTC	CASSKRTGLYEQYF
.	.	TRBV15	TRBJ2-3	TGTGCCACCAAGAGCGGGAGCACAGATACGCAGTATTTT	CATKSGSTDTQYF
.	.	TRBV30	TRBJ1-6	TGTGCCTGGAGTGTAGTGTCGAGCTCCTATAATTCACCCCTCCACTTT	CAWSVVSSSYNSPLHF
.	TRBD2	TRBV5-1	TRBJ2-1	TGCGCCAGCAGCGAAGGACTAGCGGGTGTACTCAATGAGCAGTTCTTC	CASSEGLAGVLNEQFF
.	.	TRBV6-2/TRBV6-3	TRBJ1-1	TGTGCCAGCAGTTACTTGCTGACAGGCCGGAACACTGAAGCTTTCTTT	CASSYLLTGRNTEAFF
.	TRBD2	TRBV5-1	TRBJ2-1	TGCGCCAGCAGCTTGGGGCTAGCGGGAGGTGTCTATGAGCAGTTCTTC	CASSLGLAGGVYEQFF
.	.	TRBV21-1	TRBJ2-7	TGTGCCAGCATCACCCCCCAACATGACTACGAGCAGTACTTC	CASITPQHDYEQYF
.	.	TRBV6-1	TRBJ1-1	TGTGCCAGCAGTGAATACCTAGCCCCCCAGAACACTGAAGCTTTCTTT	CASSEYLAPQNTEAFF
.	.	TRBV19	TRBJ2-1	TGTGCCAGTACCCGCGATGTTGCCTACAATGAGCAGTTCTTC	CASTRDVAYNEQFF
.	.	TRBV7-2	TRBJ1-5	TGTGCCAGCAGCTTATCGACAGGAATCAATCAGCCCCAGCATTTT	CASSLSTGINQPQHF
.	TRBD1	TRBV10-3	TRBJ2-7	TGTGCCATCAGTGGACAGGGGGACTCCTACGAGCAGTACTTC	CAISGQGDSYEQYF
.	TRBD1	TRBV29-1	TRBJ2-7	TGCAGCGTTCGAGGACAGGGGGGACTCCAGCACTACTTC	CSVRGQGGLQHYF
.	.	TRBV24-1	TRBJ2-2	TGTGCCACCAGTGATTTGCAATTTTCCGGGGAGCTGTTTTTT	CATSDLQFSGELFF
.	.	TRBV7-2	TRBJ1-5	TGTGCCAGCAGCCCAAAGCCAAATCAGCCCCAGCATTTT	CASSPKPNQPQHF
.	TRBD1	TRBV7-9	TRBJ2-3	TGTGCCAGCAGCAGCCGGGCAGACAGGGGAGAAGATACGCAGTATTTT	CASSSRADRGEDTQYF
.	.	TRBV7-9	TRBJ2-6	TGTGCCAGCAGCTTAACTGAGGGCAGGGGCGGGTCTGGGGCCAACGTCCTGACTTTC	CASSLTEGRGGSGANVLTF
.	.	TRBV3-1/TRBV3-2	TRBJ1-6	TGTGCCAGCAGCCAAGGTTCACCCCTCCACTTT	CASSQGSPLHF
.	.	TRBV5-1	TRBJ2-2	TGCGCCAGCAGCTTGGCCGGCGGACACCCGAACACCGGGGAGCTGTTTTTT	CASSLAGGHPNTGELFF
.	TRBD2	TRBV5-1	TRBJ2-3	TGCGCCAGCAGCTTCGCGGGGGGGAGCACAGATACGCAGTATTTT	CASSFAGGSTDTQYF
.	.	TRBV18	TRBJ1-1	TGTGCCAGCTCACCAGACCAGAACACTGAAGCTTTCTTT	CASSPDQNTEAFF
once	.	TRBV19	TRBJ1-2	TGTGCCAGTAGTATAGCGGGGGACACTCGCTATGGCTACACCTTC	CASSIAGDTRYGYTF
once	.	TRBV15	TRBJ1-1	TGTGCCACCAGCCTTGTTGGGGGGAGTTCCCAAGCTTTCTTT	CATSLVGGSSQAFF
.	.	TRBV9	TRBJ2-7	TGTGCCAGCAGCCAGGCGGGACATCAGACATACGAGCAGTACTTC	CASSQAGHQTYEQYF
.	.	TRBV6-5	TRBJ1-1	TGTGCCAGCAGTTTGGGGGGGGTAACTGAAGCTTTCTTT	CASSLGGVTEAFF
.	TRBD1	TRBV7-9	TRBJ1-3	TGTGCCAGCAGCTTAGATGGGACAGGGGGAAACACCATATATTTT	CASSLDGTGGNTIYF
few	.	TRBV5-1	TRBJ2-7	TGCGCCAGCAGCTTGGCCATCGGTTACTCCTACGAGCAGTACTTC	CASSLAIGYSYEQYF
.	.	TRBV5-1	TRBJ2-1	TGCGCCAGCAGCGGACCGCAGAGCTCCTACAATGAGCAGTTCTTC	CASSGPQSSYNEQFF
.	.	TRBV19	TRBJ1-2	TGTGCCAGTAGGCGAGACTCTTTTCGGGACTATGGCTACACCTTC	CASRRDSFRDYGYTF
.	TRBD2	TRBV6-6	TRBJ2-3	TGTGCCACCCAGATAGCGGGAGGGGATACGCAGTATTTT	CATQIAGGDTQYF
.	.	TRBV7-8	TRBJ1-6	TGTGCCAGCAGCTTAGACGGGACGTCGGGCAATAATTCACCCCTCCACTTT	CASSLDGTSGNNSPLHF
few	.	TRBV18	TRBJ1-1	TGTGCCAGCTCAGGGCAGAACACTGAAGCTTTCTTT	CASSGQNTEAFF
.	TRBD2	TRBV9	TRBJ2-3	TGTGCCAGCAGCACCCGAAGACTAGCGGGAGTATCGGTAGAGGCAGATACGCAGTATTTT	CASSTRRLAGVSVEADTQYF
few	.	TRBV6-2/TRBV6-3	TRBJ2-3	TGTGCCAGCAGTATGGGACTTACCCCCACAGATACGCAGTATTTT	CASSMGLTPTDTQYF
.	TRBD2	TRBV7-8	TRBJ2-3	TGTGCCAGCAGTTTAGCGGGATATGCATCCACGCAGTATTTT	CASSLAGYASTQYF
.	TRBD2	TRBV28	TRBJ2-7	TGTGCCAGCAAGGGACTAGCGGTAGACCAGGGAGAGCAGTACTTC	CASKGLAVDQGEQYF
.	.	TRBV5-6	TRBJ1-3	TGTGCCAGCAGCTTGACTATGAGGGTTGACACCATATATTTT	CASSLTMRVDTIYF
few	TRBD1	TRBV6-5	TRBJ2-7	TGTGCCAGCAGGCAAGGGACAGACTACGAGCAGTACTTC	CASRQGTDYEQYF
few	.	TRBV7-9	TRBJ1-5	TGTGCCAGCAGCTTAGACTCTGGGCCCCAGCATTTT	CASSLDSGPQHF
.	.	TRBV6-5	TRBJ1-1	TGTGCCAGCAGCCGGGATGGCACTGAAGCTTTCTTT	CASSRDGTEAFF